This T cell receptor (beta chain) was recorded in a study of spatial heterogeneity in lung cancer. In the study overall: Consistent detection of more beta-chain than alpha-chain sequences was observed. Study-level points and caveats: One measure, the expanded intratumoral alpha and beta TCR count, tracked tumor mutation counts.

There are many counts of this clonotype. Antigen: not known. This beta chain is a stray sequence in a library constructed for alpha chains; its clone size is not meaningful. From the 5' RACE reads, TCRdb called clonotypes with MiXCR, one entry per CDR3 protein. The table shows roughly 10,000 distinct CDR3 sequences, with under 10% occurring only once. Sample time point: sample taken at primary tumor resection. The CDR3 has 16 amino acids. Per germline, CDR1 DFQATT and CDR2 SNEGSKA (reference sequence). The V segment lost 5 bases and the J segment 4 bases; nucleotides outside the gene matches: 14. The receptor comes from a female donor with early-stage non-small cell lung cancer. The rearrangement uses TRBV20-1 and TRBJ2-3; the match to TRBD2 covers 8 bases. The sequencing here drew on lung tumor tissue, taken at surgery. CDR3: CSADPPVAGYSDTQYF. Written as DNA, the CDR3 is TGCAGTGCTGATCCGCCAGTAGCGGGGTATTCAGATACGCAGTATTTT.